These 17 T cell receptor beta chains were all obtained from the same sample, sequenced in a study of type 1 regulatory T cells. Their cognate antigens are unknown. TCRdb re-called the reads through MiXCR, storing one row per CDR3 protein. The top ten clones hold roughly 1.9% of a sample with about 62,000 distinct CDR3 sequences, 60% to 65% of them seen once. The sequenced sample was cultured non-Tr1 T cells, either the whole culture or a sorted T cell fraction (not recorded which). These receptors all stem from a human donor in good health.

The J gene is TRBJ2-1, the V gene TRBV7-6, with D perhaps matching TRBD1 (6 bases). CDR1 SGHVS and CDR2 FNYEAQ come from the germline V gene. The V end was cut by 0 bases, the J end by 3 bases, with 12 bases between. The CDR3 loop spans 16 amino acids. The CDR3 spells CASSLAGAGGYNEQFF. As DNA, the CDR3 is TGTGCCAGCAGCTTAGCGGGGGCCGGAGGCTACAATGAGCAGTTCTTC.

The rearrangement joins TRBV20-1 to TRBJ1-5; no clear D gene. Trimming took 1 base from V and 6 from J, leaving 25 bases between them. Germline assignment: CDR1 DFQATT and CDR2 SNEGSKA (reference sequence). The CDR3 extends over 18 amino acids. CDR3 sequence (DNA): TGCAGTGCTAGAGCTATATCGCCTCTCGGTCGGGAGGGTCAGCCCCAGCATTTT. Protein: CSARAISPLGREGQPQHF.

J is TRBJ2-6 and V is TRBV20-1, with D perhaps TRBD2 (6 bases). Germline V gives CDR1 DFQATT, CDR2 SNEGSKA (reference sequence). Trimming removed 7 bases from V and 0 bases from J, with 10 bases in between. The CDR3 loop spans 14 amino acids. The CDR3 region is CSGVGGSGANVLTF. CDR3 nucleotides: TGCAGTGGTGTCGGGGGCTCTGGGGCCAACGTCCTGACTTTC.

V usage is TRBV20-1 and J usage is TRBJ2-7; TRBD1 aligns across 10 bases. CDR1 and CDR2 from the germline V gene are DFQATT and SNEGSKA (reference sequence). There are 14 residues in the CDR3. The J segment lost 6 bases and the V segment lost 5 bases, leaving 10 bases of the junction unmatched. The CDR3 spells CSAWKRDRGGEQYF. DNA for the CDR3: TGCAGTGCTTGGAAACGGGACAGGGGTGGCGAGCAGTACTTC.

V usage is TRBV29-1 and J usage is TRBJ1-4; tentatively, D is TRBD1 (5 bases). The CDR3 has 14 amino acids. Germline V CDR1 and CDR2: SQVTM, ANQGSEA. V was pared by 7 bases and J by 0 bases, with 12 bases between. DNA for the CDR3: TGCAGCGCTCAGGGCGGTGCAACTAATGAAAAACTGTTTTTT. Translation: CSAQGGATNEKLFF. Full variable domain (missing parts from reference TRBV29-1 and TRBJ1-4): SAVISQKPSRDICQRGTSLTIQCQVDSQVTMMFWYRQQPGQSLTLIATANQGSEATYESGFVIDKFPISRPNLTFSTLTVSNMSPEDSSIYLCSAQGGATNEKLFFGSGTQLSVL.

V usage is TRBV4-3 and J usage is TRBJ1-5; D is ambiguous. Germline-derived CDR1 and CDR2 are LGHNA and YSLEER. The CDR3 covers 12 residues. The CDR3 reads CPQEGGNQPQHF. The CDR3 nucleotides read TGCCCGCAGGAAGGCGGGAATCAGCCCCAGCATTTT.

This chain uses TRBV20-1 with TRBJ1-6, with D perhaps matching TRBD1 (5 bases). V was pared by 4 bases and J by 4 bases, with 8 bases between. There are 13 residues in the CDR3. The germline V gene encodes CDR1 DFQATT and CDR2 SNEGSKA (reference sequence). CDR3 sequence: CSAKGLYNSPLHF. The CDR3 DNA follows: TGCAGTGCTAAGGGACTTTATAATTCACCCCTCCACTTT.

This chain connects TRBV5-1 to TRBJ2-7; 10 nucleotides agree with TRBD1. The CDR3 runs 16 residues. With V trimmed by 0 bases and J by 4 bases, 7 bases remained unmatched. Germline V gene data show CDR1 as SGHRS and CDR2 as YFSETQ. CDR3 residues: CASSLDLGQGRYEQYF. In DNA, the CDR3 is TGCGCCAGCAGCTTGGATCTGGGACAGGGGAGATACGAGCAGTACTTC. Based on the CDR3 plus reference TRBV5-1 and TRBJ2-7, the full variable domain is KAGVTQTPRYLIKTRGQQVTLSCSPISGHRSVSWYQQTPGQGLQFLFEYFSETQRNKGNFPGRFSGRQFSNSRSEMNVSTLELGDSALYLCASSLDLGQGRYEQYFGPGTRLTVT.

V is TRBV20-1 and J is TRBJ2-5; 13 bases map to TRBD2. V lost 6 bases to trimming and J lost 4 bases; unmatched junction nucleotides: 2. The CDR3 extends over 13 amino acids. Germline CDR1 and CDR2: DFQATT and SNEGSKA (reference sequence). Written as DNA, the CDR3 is TGCAGTGCAAGACTAGCGGGGGGAGAGACCCAGTACTTC. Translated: CSARLAGGETQYF.

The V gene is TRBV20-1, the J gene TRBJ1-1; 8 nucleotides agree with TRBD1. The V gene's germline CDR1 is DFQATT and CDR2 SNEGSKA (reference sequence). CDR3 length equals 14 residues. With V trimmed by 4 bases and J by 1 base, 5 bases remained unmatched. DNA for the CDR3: TGCAGTGCTATTACAGGGGGGCCGAACACTGAAGCTTTCTTT. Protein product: CSAITGGPNTEAFF.

The CDR3 DNA is TGCGCCAGCAGCCAAGATGAGCCAGATACGCAGTATTTT. Translating gives CASSQDEPDTQYF. This chain joins TRBV4-3 and TRBJ2-3; D not certain. The CDR3 sequence is 13 residues long. Trimming removed 0 bases from V and 4 bases from J, with 5 bases in between. Germline CDR1 and CDR2: LGHNA and YSLEER.

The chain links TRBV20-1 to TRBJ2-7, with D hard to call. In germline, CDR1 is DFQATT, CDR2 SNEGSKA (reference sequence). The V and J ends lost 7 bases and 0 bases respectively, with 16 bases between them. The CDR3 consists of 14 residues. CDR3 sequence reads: CSVESEPPSYEQYF. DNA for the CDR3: TGCAGTGTAGAATCTGAACCTCCCTCCTACGAGCAGTACTTC.

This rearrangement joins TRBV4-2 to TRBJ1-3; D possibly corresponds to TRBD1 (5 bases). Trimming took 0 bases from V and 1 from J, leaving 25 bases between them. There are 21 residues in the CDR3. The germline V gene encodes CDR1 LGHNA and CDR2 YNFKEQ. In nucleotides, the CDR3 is TGTGCCAGCAGCCAAGAAAGGGTTAAGAGGGGACGCTTGGGTTCTGGAAACACCATATATTTT. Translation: CASSQERVKRGRLGSGNTIYF.

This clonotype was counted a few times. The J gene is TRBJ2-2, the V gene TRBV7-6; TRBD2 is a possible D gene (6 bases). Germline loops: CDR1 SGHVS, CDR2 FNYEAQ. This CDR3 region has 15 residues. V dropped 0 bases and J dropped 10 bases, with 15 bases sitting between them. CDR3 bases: TGTGCCAGCAGCTTAGCGGGAGGTGGATCGGTGGAGCTGTTTTTT. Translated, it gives CASSLAGGGSVELFF.

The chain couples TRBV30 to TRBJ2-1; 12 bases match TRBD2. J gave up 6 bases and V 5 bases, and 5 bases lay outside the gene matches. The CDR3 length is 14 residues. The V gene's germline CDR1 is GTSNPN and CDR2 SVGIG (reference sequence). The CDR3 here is CAWETSGRFNEQFF. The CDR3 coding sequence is TGTGCCTGGGAAACTAGCGGGAGGTTCAATGAGCAGTTCTTC.

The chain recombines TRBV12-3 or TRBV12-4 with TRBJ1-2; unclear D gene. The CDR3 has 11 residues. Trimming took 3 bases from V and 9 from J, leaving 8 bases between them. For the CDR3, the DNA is TGTGCCAGCAGTTTCTTTTCCCGCTACACCTTC. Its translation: CASSFFSRYTF.

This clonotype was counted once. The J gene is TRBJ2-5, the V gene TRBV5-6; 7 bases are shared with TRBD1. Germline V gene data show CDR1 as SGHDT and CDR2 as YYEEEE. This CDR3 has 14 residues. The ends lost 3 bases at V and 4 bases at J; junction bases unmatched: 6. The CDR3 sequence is CASSSQGVLETQYF. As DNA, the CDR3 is TGTGCCAGCAGCTCGCAGGGGGTTCTAGAGACCCAGTACTTC.